The 17 T cell receptor beta chains below come from one sample, sequenced in a study of cytomegalovirus exposure and HLA in healthy donors. Amplification used 60 Vbeta primers and 13 Jbeta primers. The data were produced by immunoSEQ multiplex PCR, yet TCRdb's version contains in-frame clones alone and is incomplete. The repertoire holds about 190,000 clones, with more than 75% as singletons. Sequenced input: PBMCs. These receptors originate from a woman aged 25 to 39 in good health and CMV-seropositive.

Of note for this clone: At one end, the junction sequence differs from germline, possibly due to a read error. The chain recombines TRBV4-3 with TRBJ2-6; D may be TRBD1 (5 bases). This CDR3 spans 17 amino acids. Germline assignment: CDR1 LGHNA and CDR2 YSLEER. For the CDR3, the DNA is TGCGCCAGCAGCCAAGAAGTAGTGGTTACTGGGGCTAACGTCCTGACTTTC. Encoded protein: CASSQEVVVTGANVLTF.

The chain has TRBV6-1 and TRBJ2-3, with TRBD2 matching 10 bases. The CDR3 runs to 14 residues. CDR1 is MNHNS and CDR2 is SASEGT in the germline V gene. With 6 bases clipped from V and 1 base from J, the junction kept 1 base outside the gene matches. The CDR3: CASRGLARTDTQYF. DNA of the CDR3: TGTGCCAGCAGGGGACTAGCGCGCACAGATACGCAGTATTTT.

This chain joins TRBV29-1 and TRBJ1-1; D is possibly TRBD1 (5 bases). Trimming removed 8 bases at V and 0 bases at J, with 25 bases between. This CDR3 has 17 residues. The germline V gene has CDR1 SQVTM and CDR2 ANQGSEA. The CDR3 loop is CSRHMGPTEIMNTEAFF. The CDR3 DNA follows: TGCAGCCGACATATGGGGCCGACGGAAATCATGAACACTGAAGCTTTCTTT. Using reference TRBV29-1 and TRBJ1-1 for the parts outside the CDR3, the full variable domain is SAVISQKPSRDICQRGTSLTIQCQVDSQVTMMFWYRQQPGQSLTLIATANQGSEATYESGFVIDKFPISRPNLTFSTLTVSNMSPEDSSIYLCSRHMGPTEIMNTEAFFGQGTRLTVV.

The genes are TRBV5-5 and TRBJ1-1; TRBD1 aligns across 7 bases. V gave up 0 bases and J gave up 0 bases; unmatched junction bases: 2. This CDR3 region has 15 residues. Looked up from germline, CDR1 is SGHKS and CDR2 is YYEKEE (reference sequence). The CDR3 sequence is CASSLGTGMNTEAFF. The DNA for the CDR3 is TGTGCCAGCAGCTTGGGGACAGGAATGAACACTGAAGCTTTCTTT.

This chain uses TRBV5-4 with TRBJ2-4; unclear D gene. Trimming cost V 0 bases and J 6 bases, with 4 bases left between them. Germline lookup yields CDR1 SGHNT and CDR2 YYREEE (reference sequence). The CDR3 covers 12 residues. The CDR3, as DNA: TGTGCCAGCAGCTTGGACAGAAACATTCAGTACTTC. Protein: CASSLDRNIQYF.

The chain uses TRBV6-5 and TRBJ2-1; TRBD2 is a possible D gene (5 bases). The V gene lost 2 bases and the J gene lost 6 bases, with 11 bases spanning the gap. The CDR3 runs 14 residues. Germline CDR1 MNHEY, CDR2 SVGAGI. Here the CDR3 reads CASSYRRAGNEQFF. The CDR3 DNA is TGTGCCAGCAGTTACCGGCGGGCCGGCAATGAGCAGTTCTTC.

This sequence joins TRBV9 and TRBJ2-5; 7 bases line up with TRBD1. Germline CDR1 reads SGDLS; CDR2 reads YYNGEE. The CDR3 extends over 13 amino acids. The junction had 6 bases not matched to a gene; V was cut back by 5 bases and J by 5 bases. The CDR3 region is CASSQQGLETQYF. The DNA for the CDR3 is TGTGCCAGCAGTCAACAGGGGCTCGAGACCCAGTACTTC. The complete variable domain, with remaining parts taken from reference TRBV9 and TRBJ2-5, reads DSGVTQTPKHLITATGQRVTLRCSPRSGDLSVYWYQQSLDQGLQFLIQYYNGEERAKGNILERFSAQQFPDLHSELNLSSLELGDSALYFCASSQQGLETQYFGPGTRLLVL.

This clone has just a few counts. The chain employs TRBV28 and TRBJ2-5; 14 positions agree with TRBD2. Per germline, CDR1 MDHEN and CDR2 SYDVKM. J was trimmed by 4 bases and V by 6 bases; bases with no gene match: 4. This CDR3 has 15 amino acids. The CDR3 nucleotides read TGTGCCAGCAGGAAGGGACTAGCGGGAGTAGAGACCCAGTACTTC. It encodes CASRKGLAGVETQYF. Variable domain in full (rest from reference TRBV28 and TRBJ2-5): DVKVTQSSRYLVKRTGEKVFLECVQDMDHENMFWYRQDPGLGLRLIYFSYDVKMKEKGDIPEGYSVSREKKERFSLILESASTNQTSMYLCASRKGLAGVETQYFGPGTRLLVL.

The chain uses TRBV30 and TRBJ1-2, with TRBD1 matching over 10 bases. This CDR3 is built from 12 residues. With V trimmed by 5 bases and J by 5 bases, 2 bases remained unmatched. Germline V lookup: CDR1 GTSNPN, CDR2 SVGIG (reference sequence). CDR3 amino acids: CAWRTGGYGYTF. CDR3 DNA: TGTGCCTGGCGGACAGGGGGGTATGGCTACACCTTC.

V usage is TRBV11-3 and J usage is TRBJ2-1, with TRBD1 as a possible D gene (6 bases). Germline loops: CDR1 SGHNT, CDR2 YENEEA. This CDR3 has 18 amino acids. V dropped 2 bases and J dropped 4 bases, with 21 bases sitting between them. The CDR3, as DNA: TGTGCCAGCAGCTTACGACAGGAGATTTCCCCTTTGTACAATGAGCAGTTCTTC. Its translation is CASSLRQEISPLYNEQFF.

This clone has only a few counts. The chain recombines TRBV18 with TRBJ1-5; the D is unclear. Germline loops: CDR1 KGHSH, CDR2 LQKENI. Trimming took off 5 bases at V and 0 bases at J, with 11 bases between the two ends. CDR3 length: 15 amino acids. DNA of the CDR3: TGTGCCAGCTCAGCCGACCGGGTTAGCAATCAGCCCCAGCATTTT. Protein: CASSADRVSNQPQHF.

This clone was counted only a few times. Its ends do not fully match the called genes, so a read error is possible. This chain connects TRBV7-9 to TRBJ2-4, with D perhaps matching TRBD2 (6 bases). The CDR3 is 12 residues long. Germline loops: CDR1 SEHNR, CDR2 FQNEAQ (reference sequence). The CDR3: CSSSLNSGLQYF. DNA of the CDR3: TGTTCCAGCAGCTTAAATAGCGGACTTCAGTACTTC.

This clone was seen a handful of times. The chain employs TRBV5-1 and TRBJ2-7; D is possibly TRBD1 (6 bases). This CDR3 spans 15 amino acids. Per germline, CDR1 SGHRS and CDR2 YFSETQ. The V and J ends lost 0 bases and 5 bases respectively, with 15 bases between them. The CDR3: CASSLVSWTANEQYF. CDR3 in DNA: TGCGCCAGCAGCTTGGTTAGCTGGACAGCTAACGAGCAGTACTTC.

The CDR3 DNA follows: TGTGCCAGCAGCGCCCGAGGGACTAGCGGGAATACGCAGTATTTT. This sequence encodes CASSARGTSGNTQYF. The V and J genes are TRBV9 and TRBJ2-3, with TRBD2 matching 13 bases. V gave up 3 bases and J gave up 7 bases; unmatched junction bases: 5. Germline V gives CDR1 SGDLS, CDR2 YYNGEE. This CDR3 has 15 amino acids. The whole variable domain, remainder taken from reference TRBV9 and TRBJ2-3, is DSGVTQTPKHLITATGQRVTLRCSPRSGDLSVYWYQQSLDQGLQFLIQYYNGEERAKGNILERFSAQQFPDLHSELNLSSLELGDSALYFCASSARGTSGNTQYFGPGTRLTVL.

The chain combines TRBV7-6 with TRBJ2-5, with D possibly TRBD2 on 7 matching bases. This CDR3 region has 14 residues. Germline CDR1 and CDR2: SGHVS and FNYEAQ. Trimming took off 5 bases at V and 9 bases at J, with 19 bases between the two ends. The CDR3 region is CASSQQGWGGSQYF. DNA of the CDR3: TGTGCCAGCAGCCAACAGGGTTGGGGGGGATCCCAGTACTTC.

The rearrangement uses TRBV18 and TRBJ1-2; D is ambiguous. Germline V lookup: CDR1 KGHSH, CDR2 LQKENI. The V end lost 7 bases, the J end lost 8 bases, and 11 bases lay between the germline ends. This CDR3 is 11 amino acids long. The CDR3 DNA reads TGTGCCAGCTTTCAGGAGGACGGCTACACCTTC. Translated, it gives CASFQEDGYTF.

This CDR3 is CASGLVGGGERNEQFF. CDR3 DNA sequence: TGTGCTAGTGGTTTGGTAGGGGGAGGGGAGAGAAATGAGCAGTTCTTC. The V and J genes are TRBV12-5 and TRBJ2-1; D is perhaps TRBD2 (7 bases). The CDR3 is made up of 16 amino acids. V dropped 0 bases and J dropped 7 bases, with 16 bases sitting between them. Germline CDR1 reads LGHNT; CDR2 reads FRNRAP.